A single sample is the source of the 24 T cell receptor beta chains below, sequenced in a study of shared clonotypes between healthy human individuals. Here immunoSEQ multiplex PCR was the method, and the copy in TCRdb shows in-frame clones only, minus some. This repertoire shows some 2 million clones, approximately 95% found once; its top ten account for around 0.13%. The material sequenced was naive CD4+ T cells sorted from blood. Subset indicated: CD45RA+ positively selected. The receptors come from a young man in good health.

The chain's CDR3 is CASSPLPAGVFGEQFF. In nucleotides, the CDR3 is TGTGCCAGCAGCCCCCTTCCAGCGGGAGTATTTGGTGAGCAGTTCTTC. The J gene is TRBJ2-1, the V gene TRBV7-9; TRBD2 matches 8 bases. The germline V gene encodes CDR1 SEHNR and CDR2 FQNEAQ (reference sequence). The junction had 15 bases not matched to a gene; V was cut back by 5 bases and J by 9 bases. The CDR3 totals 16 residues.

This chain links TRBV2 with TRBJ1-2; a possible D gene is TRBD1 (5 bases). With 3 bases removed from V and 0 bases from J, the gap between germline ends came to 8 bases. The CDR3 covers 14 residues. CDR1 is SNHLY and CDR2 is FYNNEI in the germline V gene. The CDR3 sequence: CASSDQGTNYGYTF. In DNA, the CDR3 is TGTGCCAGCAGTGACCAGGGCACTAACTATGGCTACACCTTC.

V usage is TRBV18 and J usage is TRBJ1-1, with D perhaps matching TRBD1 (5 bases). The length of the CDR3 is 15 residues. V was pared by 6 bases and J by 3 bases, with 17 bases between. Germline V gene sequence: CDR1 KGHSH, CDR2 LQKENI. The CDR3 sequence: CASSPAIRQHTEAFF. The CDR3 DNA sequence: TGTGCCAGCTCCCCGGCGATTCGACAGCACACTGAAGCTTTCTTT.

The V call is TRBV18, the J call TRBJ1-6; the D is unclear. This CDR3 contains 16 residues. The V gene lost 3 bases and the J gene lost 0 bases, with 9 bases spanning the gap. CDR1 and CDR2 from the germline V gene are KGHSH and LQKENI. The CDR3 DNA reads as TGTGCCAGCTCACCTACCATTGGCTCCTATAATTCACCCCTCCACTTT. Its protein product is CASSPTIGSYNSPLHF.

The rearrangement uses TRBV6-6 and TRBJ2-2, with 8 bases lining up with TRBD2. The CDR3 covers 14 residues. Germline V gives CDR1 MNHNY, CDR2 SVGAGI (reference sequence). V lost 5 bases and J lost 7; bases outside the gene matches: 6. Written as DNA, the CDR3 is TGTGCCAGCAGTCCCGGGACTAGGATCGGGGAGCTGTTTTTT. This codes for CASSPGTRIGELFF.

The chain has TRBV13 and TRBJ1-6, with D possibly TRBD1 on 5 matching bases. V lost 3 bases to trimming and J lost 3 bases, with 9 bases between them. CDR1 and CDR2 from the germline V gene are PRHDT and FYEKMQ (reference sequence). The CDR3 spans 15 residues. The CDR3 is CASSFSGLYNSPLHF. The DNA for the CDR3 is TGTGCCAGCAGCTTTTCAGGGCTCTATAATTCACCCCTCCACTTT.

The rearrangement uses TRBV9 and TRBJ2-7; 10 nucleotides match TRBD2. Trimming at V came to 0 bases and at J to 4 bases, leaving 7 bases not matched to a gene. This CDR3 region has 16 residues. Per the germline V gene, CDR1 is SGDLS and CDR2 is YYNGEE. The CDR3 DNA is TGTGCCAGCAGCGTAGGAGCTAGCGGGAGAGGGTACGAGCAGTACTTC. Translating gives CASSVGASGRGYEQYF.

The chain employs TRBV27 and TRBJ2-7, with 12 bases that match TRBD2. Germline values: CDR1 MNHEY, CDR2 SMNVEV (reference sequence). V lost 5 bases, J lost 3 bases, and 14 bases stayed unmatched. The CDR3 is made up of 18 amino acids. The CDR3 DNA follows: TGTGCCAGCAGTCCCCAACCCTCGGGGACTAGCGGGCGCTACGAGCAGTACTTC. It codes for CASSPQPSGTSGRYEQYF.

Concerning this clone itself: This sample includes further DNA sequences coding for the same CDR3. CDR3 sequence reads: CASSLVQGRDTEAFF. The DNA of the CDR3 is TGTGCCAGCAGCTTAGTACAGGGACGGGACACTGAAGCTTTCTTT. This sequence joins TRBV7-9 and TRBJ1-1; the D gene is possibly TRBD1 (6 bases). Per the germline V gene, CDR1 is SEHNR and CDR2 is FQNEAQ (reference sequence). The length of the CDR3 is 15 residues. V gave up 1 base and J gave up 3 bases, with 12 bases separating them. The full variable domain, completed using reference TRBV7-9 and TRBJ1-1, is DTGVSQNPRHKITKRGQNVTFRCDPISEHNRLYWYRQTLGQGPEFLTYFQNEAQLEKSRLLSDRFSAERPKGSFSTLEIQRTEQGDSAMYLCASSLVQGRDTEAFFGQGTRLTVV.

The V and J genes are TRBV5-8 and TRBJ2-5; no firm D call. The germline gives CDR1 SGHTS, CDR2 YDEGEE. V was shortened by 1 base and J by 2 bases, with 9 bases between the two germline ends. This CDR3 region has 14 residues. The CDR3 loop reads CASSLSPVQETQYF. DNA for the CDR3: TGTGCCAGCAGCTTGTCTCCAGTACAAGAGACCCAGTACTTC. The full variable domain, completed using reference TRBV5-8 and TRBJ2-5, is EAGVTQSPTHLIKTRGQQATLRCSPISGHTSVYWYQQALGLGLQFLLWYDEGEERNRGNFPPRFSGRQFPNYSSELNVNALELEDSALYLCASSLSPVQETQYFGPGTRLLVL.

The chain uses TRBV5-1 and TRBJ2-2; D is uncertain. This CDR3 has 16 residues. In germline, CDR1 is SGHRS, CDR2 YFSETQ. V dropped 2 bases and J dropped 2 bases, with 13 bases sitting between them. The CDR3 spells CASSFATSGNTGELFF. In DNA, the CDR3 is TGCGCCAGCAGCTTTGCGACATCAGGAAACACCGGGGAGCTGTTTTTT.

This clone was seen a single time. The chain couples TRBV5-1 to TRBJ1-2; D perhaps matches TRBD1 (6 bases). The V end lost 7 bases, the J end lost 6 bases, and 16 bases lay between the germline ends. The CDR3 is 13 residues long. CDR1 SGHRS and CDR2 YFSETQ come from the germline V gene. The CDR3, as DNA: TGCGCCAGCGGGATGTTGGGGGCTGATGGCTACACCTTC. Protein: CASGMLGADGYTF.

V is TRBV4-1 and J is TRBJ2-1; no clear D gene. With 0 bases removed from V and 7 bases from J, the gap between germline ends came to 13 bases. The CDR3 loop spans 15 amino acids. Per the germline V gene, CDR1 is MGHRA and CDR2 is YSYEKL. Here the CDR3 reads CASSQDRSAVNEQFF. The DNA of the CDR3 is TGCGCCAGCAGCCAAGATCGAAGCGCGGTAAATGAGCAGTTCTTC.

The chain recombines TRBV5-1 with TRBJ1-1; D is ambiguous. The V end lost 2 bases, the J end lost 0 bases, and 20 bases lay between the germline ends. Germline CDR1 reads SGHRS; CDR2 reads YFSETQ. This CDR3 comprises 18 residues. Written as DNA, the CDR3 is TGCGCCAGCAGCTTTCCCGAAGGAAAAAATTTGGTGAACACTGAAGCTTTCTTT. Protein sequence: CASSFPEGKNLVNTEAFF.

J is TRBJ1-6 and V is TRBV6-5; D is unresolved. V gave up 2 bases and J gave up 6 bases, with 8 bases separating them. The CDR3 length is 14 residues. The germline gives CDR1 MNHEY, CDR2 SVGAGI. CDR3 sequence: CASSYGQVNSPLHF. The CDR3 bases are TGTGCCAGCAGTTACGGGCAGGTTAATTCACCCCTCCACTTT.

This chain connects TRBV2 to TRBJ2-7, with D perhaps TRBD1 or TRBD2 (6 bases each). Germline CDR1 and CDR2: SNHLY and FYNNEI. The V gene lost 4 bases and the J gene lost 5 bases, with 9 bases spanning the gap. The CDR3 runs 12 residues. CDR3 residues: CASSGGADEQYF. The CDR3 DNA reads TGTGCCAGCAGTGGGGGGGCCGACGAGCAGTACTTC.

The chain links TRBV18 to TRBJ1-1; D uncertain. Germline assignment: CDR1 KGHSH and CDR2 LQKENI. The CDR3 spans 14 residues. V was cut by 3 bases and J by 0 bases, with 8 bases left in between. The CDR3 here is CASSPVALNTEAFF. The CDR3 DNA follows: TGTGCCAGCTCACCGGTAGCCCTGAACACTGAAGCTTTCTTT.

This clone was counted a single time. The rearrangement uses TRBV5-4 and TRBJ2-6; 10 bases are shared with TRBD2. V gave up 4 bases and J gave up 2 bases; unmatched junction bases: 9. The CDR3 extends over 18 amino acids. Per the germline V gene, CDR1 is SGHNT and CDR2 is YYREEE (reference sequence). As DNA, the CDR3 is TGTGCCAGCAGCATCCAAGCGGGGGGGCGGCCTGGGGCCAACGTCCTGACTTTC. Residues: CASSIQAGGRPGANVLTF.

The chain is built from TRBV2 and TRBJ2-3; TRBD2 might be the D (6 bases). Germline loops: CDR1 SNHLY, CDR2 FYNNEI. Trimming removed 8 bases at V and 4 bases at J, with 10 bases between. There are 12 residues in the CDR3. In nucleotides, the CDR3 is TGTGCCAGCGGGACTGACGCAGATACGCAGTATTTT. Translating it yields CASGTDADTQYF.

CDR3 nucleotides: TGTGCCAGCAGCTTAGTTTTCGGACAGTACAATGAGCAGTTCTTC. Translation: CASSLVFGQYNEQFF. The V gene is TRBV7-9, the J gene TRBJ2-1, with a tentative D call TRBD1 (6 bases). This CDR3 has 15 residues. Germline CDR1 SEHNR, CDR2 FQNEAQ (reference sequence). V was clipped by 1 base and J by 4 bases, with 11 bases between them. Variable domain in full (rest from reference TRBV7-9 and TRBJ2-1): DTGVSQNPRHKITKRGQNVTFRCDPISEHNRLYWYRQTLGQGPEFLTYFQNEAQLEKSRLLSDRFSAERPKGSFSTLEIQRTEQGDSAMYLCASSLVFGQYNEQFFGPGTRLTVL.

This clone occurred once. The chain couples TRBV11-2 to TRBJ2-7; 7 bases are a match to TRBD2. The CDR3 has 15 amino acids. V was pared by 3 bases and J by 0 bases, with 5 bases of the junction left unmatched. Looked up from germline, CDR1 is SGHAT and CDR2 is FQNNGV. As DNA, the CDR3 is TGTGCCAGCAGCTTTACTTCTAGCGGCTCCTACGAGCAGTACTTC. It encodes CASSFTSSGSYEQYF.

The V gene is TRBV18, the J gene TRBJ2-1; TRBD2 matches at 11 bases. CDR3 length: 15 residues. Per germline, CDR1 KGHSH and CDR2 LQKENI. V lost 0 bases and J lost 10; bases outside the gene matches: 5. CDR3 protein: CASSPPMPSGGEQFF. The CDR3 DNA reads TGTGCCAGCTCACCACCAATGCCTAGCGGGGGGGAGCAGTTCTTC.

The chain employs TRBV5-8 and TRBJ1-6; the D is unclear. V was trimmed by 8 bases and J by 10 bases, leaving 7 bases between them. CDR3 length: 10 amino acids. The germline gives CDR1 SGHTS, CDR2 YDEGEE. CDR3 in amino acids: CASRPSPLHF. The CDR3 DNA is TGTGCCAGTCGGCCCTCACCCCTCCACTTT. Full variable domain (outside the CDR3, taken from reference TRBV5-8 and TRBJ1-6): EAGVTQSPTHLIKTRGQQATLRCSPISGHTSVYWYQQALGLGLQFLLWYDEGEERNRGNFPPRFSGRQFPNYSSELNVNALELEDSALYLCASRPSPLHFGNGTRLTVT.

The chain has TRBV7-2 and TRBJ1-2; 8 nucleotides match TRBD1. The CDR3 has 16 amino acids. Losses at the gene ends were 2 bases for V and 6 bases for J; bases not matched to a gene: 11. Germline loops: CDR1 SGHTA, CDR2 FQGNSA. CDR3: CASSLLRAGGANGYTF. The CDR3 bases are TGTGCCAGCAGCTTACTTCGGGCAGGGGGCGCGAATGGCTACACCTTC.